This T cell receptor beta chain is drawn from a study of T-cell memory formation after mild COVID-19. Study context: TCR clusters largely stayed donor specific. Points from the study as a whole: Pre-infection memory held some responding clones, suggesting pre-existing cross-reactive T cells responded.

TCRdb fed the 5' RACE reads into MiXCR, producing one record per CDR3 protein. The sample lists about 120,000 distinct CDR3 sequences; 22% were seen once. This CDR3 has 16 residues. V dropped 4 bases and J dropped 3; count of bases not matched to a gene: 2. Germline-derived CDR1 and CDR2 are SGHAT and FQNNGV. As regards this clonotype: Its antigen is currently unknown.

The chain links TRBV11-2 to TRBJ2-1, with 14 nucleotides matching TRBD2. Material: PBMCs or a T cell subset sorted from them (not recorded which). The source is a young man who had mild COVID-19 (a few samples of this study predate the infection). Cell type and time point are not known. The CDR3 nucleotides read TGTGCCAGCAGCTGGGGACTAGCGGGGGTCTACAATGAGCAGTTCTTC. It is translated as CASSWGLAGVYNEQFF. The full variable domain, in which reference TRBV11-2 and TRBJ2-1 provide the parts outside the CDR3, is EAGVAQSPRYKIIEKRQSVAFWCNPISGHATLYWYQQILGQGPKLLIQFQNNGVVDDSQLPKDRFSAERLKGVDSTLKIQPAKLEDSAVYLCASSWGLAGVYNEQFFGPGTRLTVL.